This T cell receptor (beta chain) is from a study of T cell responses to AZD1222 COVID-19 vaccine. Across the whole study: Second doses at about 4 or about 12 weeks were pooled.

About this clone itself: Its antigen remains unknown.

Study-level results: Unmutated regions of variants are reportedly targeted by nearly half of spike-specific TCRs.

Data came from immunoSEQ multiplex PCR; TCRdb stores just in-frame clones and leaves some out. The table records tens of thousands of clones, 70% to 90% of them present only once. V shed 3 bases and J shed 3 bases, with 8 bases lying between them. The CDR3 runs 13 residues. Germline CDR1 reads MDHEN; CDR2 reads SYDVKM. The source is an adult in good health. The material sequenced was peripheral blood, taken on day 0 of AZD1222 vaccination. V usage is TRBV28 and J usage is TRBJ1-1; D is unclear. CDR3 coding DNA: TGTGCCAGCAGTTTGAGAGGCCACACTGAAGCTTTCTTT. As protein: CASSLRGHTEAFF.